A single sample is the source of the 16 T cell receptor beta chains below, sequenced in a study of T cells expressing NK-cell markers. TCRdb reworked the 5' RACE reads into one entry per CDR3 protein, no DNA. This repertoire comprises fewer than 400,000 distinct CDR3 sequences; its ten largest clones make up around a tenth. The sample comprised blood T cells: a sorted CD56 or NKG2C T cell subset, CD4+ or CD8+ T cells, or bulk PBMC T cells (not recorded which). The receptors derive from a woman aged 50 to 65 in good health.

The CDR3 sequence: CASSLTTDYGYTF. The chain employs TRBV5-5 and TRBJ1-2. Germline V gives CDR1 SGHKS, CDR2 YYEKEE (reference sequence). The CDR3 covers 13 residues.

The chain uses TRBV20-1 and TRBJ2-1; TCRdb reports TRBD2, a call that lacks DNA to check it against. The CDR3 is made up of 14 amino acids. Germline V gene sequence: CDR1 DFQATT, CDR2 SNEGSKA (reference sequence). The CDR3 region is CSVQGLAGGFEQFF.

The rearrangement joins TRBV29-1 to TRBJ2-4; no DNA is available, so the TRBD1 call from TCRdb remains unchecked. This CDR3 has 13 residues. CDR1 SQVTM and CDR2 ANQGSEA come from the germline V gene. The CDR3 loop is CSVVGGAKNIQYF.

V usage is TRBV29-1 and J usage is TRBJ1-3; no DNA is available, so the TRBD1 call from TCRdb remains unchecked. CDR3 length: 13 amino acids. Germline assignment: CDR1 SQVTM and CDR2 ANQGSEA. The CDR3 region is CSAGGVTGNTIYF.

J is TRBJ2-1 and V is TRBV6-5; TCRdb's assignment of TRBD1 cannot be checked, as there is no DNA. The germline gives CDR1 MNHEY, CDR2 SVGAGI. This CDR3 is 16 amino acids long. The CDR3 sequence: CASSYDYPGANNEQFF.

The J gene is TRBJ1-1, the V gene TRBV5-1; the D call from TCRdb, TRBD1, cannot be confirmed without DNA. The germline V gene has CDR1 SGHRS and CDR2 YFSETQ. The CDR3 contains 14 residues. The CDR3 region is CASGPRLGGREAFF.

The rearrangement joins TRBV5-1 to TRBJ2-2; TCRdb's D call, TRBD2, is unchecked because there is no DNA. There are 16 residues in the CDR3. CDR1 is SGHRS and CDR2 is YFSETQ in the germline V gene. The CDR3 spells CASSWTGTGDTGELFF.

The rearrangement links TRBV20-1 to TRBJ1-6; checking the TCRdb D call of TRBD1 is not possible without DNA. In germline, CDR1 is DFQATT, CDR2 SNEGSKA (reference sequence). This CDR3 region has 15 residues. CDR3 in amino acids: CSAIPGQVSNSPLHF.

V gene TRBV12-3 or TRBV12-4 combines with J gene TRBJ2-1. This CDR3 has 14 residues. The CDR3 is CASTDTTAYNEQFF.

This CDR3 reads CATSSQGQGPNEKLFF. The chain recombines TRBV15 with TRBJ1-4; the D call of TRBD1 rests on TCRdb alone, since no DNA is present to check it. Germline V gene lookup returns CDR1 LNHNV and CDR2 YYDKDF (reference sequence). This CDR3 has 16 amino acids. Complete variable domain (other parts from reference TRBV15 and TRBJ1-4): DAMVIQNPRYQVTQFGKPVTLSCSQTLNHNVMYWYQQKSSQAPKLLFHYYDKDFNNEADTPDNFQSRRPNTSFCFLDIRSPGLGDTAMYLCATSSQGQGPNEKLFFGSGTQLSVL.

J is TRBJ2-5 and V is TRBV3-1; TCRdb's D gene call, TRBD2, goes unchecked for lack of DNA. The CDR3 is 16 amino acids. Germline V gene lookup returns CDR1 LGHDT and CDR2 YNNKEL (reference sequence). The CDR3 spells CASSQVPSGPAGTQYF.

This rearrangement joins TRBV9 to TRBJ2-3; the D gene TCRdb calls, TRBD1, cannot be checked with no DNA. Germline loops: CDR1 SGDLS, CDR2 YYNGEE. The CDR3 consists of 16 residues. This chain's CDR3 is CASSVEPETLTDTQYF.

V and J are TRBV3-1 and TRBJ1-2; with no DNA, the TCRdb D assignment of TRBD1 cannot be verified. Germline V lookup: CDR1 LGHDT, CDR2 YNNKEL (reference sequence). This CDR3 has 13 residues. This CDR3 is CASSQKGEHGYTF.

This sequence joins TRBV29-1 and TRBJ1-1; TCRdb calls TRBD1, which cannot be checked without DNA. Germline V gives CDR1 SQVTM, CDR2 ANQGSEA. This CDR3 comprises 15 residues. This CDR3 is CSFQGGVNMNTEAFF.

The chain is built from TRBV11-2 and TRBJ2-3; TCRdb's assignment of TRBD1 cannot be checked, as there is no DNA. The CDR3 is made up of 15 amino acids. Germline V lookup: CDR1 SGHAT, CDR2 FQNNGV. This CDR3 reads CASSLEARGRDTQYF.

The chain has TRBV28 and TRBJ1-6; TCRdb's assignment of TRBD1 cannot be checked, as there is no DNA. CDR3 length: 15 residues. The V gene's germline CDR1 is MDHEN and CDR2 SYDVKM. CDR3 region: CASSLYQGVNSPLHF.